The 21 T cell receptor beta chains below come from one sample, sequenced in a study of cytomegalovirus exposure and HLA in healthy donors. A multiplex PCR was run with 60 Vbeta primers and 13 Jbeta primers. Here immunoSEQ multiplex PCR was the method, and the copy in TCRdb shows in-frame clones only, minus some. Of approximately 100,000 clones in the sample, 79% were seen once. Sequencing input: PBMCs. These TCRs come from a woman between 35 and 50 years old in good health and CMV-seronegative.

Written as DNA, the CDR3 is TGTGCCAGCAGCTTTGGGCAGACCCAGTACTTC. It codes for CASSFGQTQYF. V and J are TRBV5-6 and TRBJ2-5; D not resolved. The CDR3 is 11 amino acids. Germline lookup yields CDR1 SGHDT and CDR2 YYEEEE. V was trimmed by 2 bases and J by 6 bases, leaving 5 bases between them.

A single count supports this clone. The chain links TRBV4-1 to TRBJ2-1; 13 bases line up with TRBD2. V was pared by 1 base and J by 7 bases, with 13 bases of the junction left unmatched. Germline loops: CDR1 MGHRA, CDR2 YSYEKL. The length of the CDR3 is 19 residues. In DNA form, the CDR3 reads TGCGCCAGCAGCCAAGGCCCCGGGACGACTAGCGGGGGGAGGAATGAGCAGTTCTTC. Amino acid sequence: CASSQGPGTTSGGRNEQFF.

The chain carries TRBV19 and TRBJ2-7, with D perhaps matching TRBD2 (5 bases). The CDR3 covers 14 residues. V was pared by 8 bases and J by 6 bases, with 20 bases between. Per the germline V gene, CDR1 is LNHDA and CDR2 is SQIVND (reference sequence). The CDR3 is CASSRGLGVGEQYF. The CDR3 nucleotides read TGTGCCAGTTCCCGAGGACTCGGGGTTGGCGAGCAGTACTTC.

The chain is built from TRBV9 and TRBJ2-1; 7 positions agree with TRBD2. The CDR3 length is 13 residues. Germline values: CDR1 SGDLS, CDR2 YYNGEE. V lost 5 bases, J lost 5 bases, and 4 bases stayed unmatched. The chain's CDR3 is CASRGGTDNEQFF. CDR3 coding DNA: TGTGCCAGCAGGGGAGGGACGGACAATGAGCAGTTCTTC.

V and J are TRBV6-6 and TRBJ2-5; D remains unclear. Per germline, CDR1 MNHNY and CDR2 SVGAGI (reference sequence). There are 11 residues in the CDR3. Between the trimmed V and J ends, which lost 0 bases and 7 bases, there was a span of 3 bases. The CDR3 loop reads CASSYSATQYF. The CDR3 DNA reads TGTGCCAGCAGTTACTCGGCGACCCAGTACTTC.

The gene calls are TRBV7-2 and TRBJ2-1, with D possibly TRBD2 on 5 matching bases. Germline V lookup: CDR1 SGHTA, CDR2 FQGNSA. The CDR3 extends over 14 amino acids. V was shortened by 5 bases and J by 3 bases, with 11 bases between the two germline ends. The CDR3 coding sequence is TGTGCCAGCAGCCCAGTCGAGGGCTACAATGAGCAGTTCTTC. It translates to CASSPVEGYNEQFF.

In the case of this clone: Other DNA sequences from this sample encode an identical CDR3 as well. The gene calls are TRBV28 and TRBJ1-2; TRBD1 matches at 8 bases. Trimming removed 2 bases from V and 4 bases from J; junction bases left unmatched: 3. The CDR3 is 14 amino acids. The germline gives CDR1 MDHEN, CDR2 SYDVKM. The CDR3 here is CASSLRTGLYGYTF. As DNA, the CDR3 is TGTGCCAGCAGTTTAAGGACAGGGCTCTATGGCTACACCTTC.

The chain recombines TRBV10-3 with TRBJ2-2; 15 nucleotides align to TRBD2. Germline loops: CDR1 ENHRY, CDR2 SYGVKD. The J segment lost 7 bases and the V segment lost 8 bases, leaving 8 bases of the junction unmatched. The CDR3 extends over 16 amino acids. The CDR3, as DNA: TGTGCCATCTCAGGACTAGCGGGAGGGCCGGGCGGGGAGCTGTTTTTT. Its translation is CAISGLAGGPGGELFF.

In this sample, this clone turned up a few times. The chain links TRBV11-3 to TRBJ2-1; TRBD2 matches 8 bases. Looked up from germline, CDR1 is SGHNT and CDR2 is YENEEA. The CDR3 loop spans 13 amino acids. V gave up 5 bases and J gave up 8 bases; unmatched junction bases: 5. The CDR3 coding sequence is TGTGCCAGCAGCCCGAGCGGGAGTGATGAGCAGTTCTTC. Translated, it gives CASSPSGSDEQFF.

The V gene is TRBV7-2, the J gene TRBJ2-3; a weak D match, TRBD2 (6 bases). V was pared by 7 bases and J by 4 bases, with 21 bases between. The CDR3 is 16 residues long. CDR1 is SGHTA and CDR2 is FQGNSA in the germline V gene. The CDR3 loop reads CASIPGDSRAPDTQYF. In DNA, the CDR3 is TGTGCCAGCATCCCGGGAGATAGCCGGGCCCCAGATACGCAGTATTTT.

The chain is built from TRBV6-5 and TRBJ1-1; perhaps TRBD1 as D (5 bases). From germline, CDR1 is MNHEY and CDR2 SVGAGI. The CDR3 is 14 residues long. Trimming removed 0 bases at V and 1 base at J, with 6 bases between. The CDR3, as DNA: TGTGCCAGCAGTTACTCTAGGGGGAACACTGAAGCTTTCTTT. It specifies CASSYSRGNTEAFF.

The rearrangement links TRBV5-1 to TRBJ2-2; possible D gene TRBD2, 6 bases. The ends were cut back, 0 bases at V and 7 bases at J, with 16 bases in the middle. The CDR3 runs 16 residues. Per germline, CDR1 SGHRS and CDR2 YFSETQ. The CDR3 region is CASSLGSSVFVGELFF. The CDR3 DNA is TGCGCCAGCAGCTTGGGTTCTAGCGTTTTTGTCGGGGAGCTGTTTTTT. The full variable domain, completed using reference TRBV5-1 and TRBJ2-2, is KAGVTQTPRYLIKTRGQQVTLSCSPISGHRSVSWYQQTPGQGLQFLFEYFSETQRNKGNFPGRFSGRQFSNSRSEMNVSTLELGDSALYLCASSLGSSVFVGELFFGEGSRLTVL.

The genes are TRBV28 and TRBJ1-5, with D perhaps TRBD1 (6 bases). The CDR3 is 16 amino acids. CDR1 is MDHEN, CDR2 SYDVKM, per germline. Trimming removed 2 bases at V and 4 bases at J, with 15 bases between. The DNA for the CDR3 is TGTGCCAGCAGTTTAGTAGTAGACAGGATAAATCAGCCCCAGCATTTT. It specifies CASSLVVDRINQPQHF.

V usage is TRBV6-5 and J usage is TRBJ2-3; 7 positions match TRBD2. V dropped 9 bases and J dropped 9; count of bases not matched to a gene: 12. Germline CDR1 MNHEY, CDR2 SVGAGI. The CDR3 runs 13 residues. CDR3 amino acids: CASLLPSSGTQYF. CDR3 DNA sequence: TGTGCCAGTCTCTTACCTTCTAGCGGAACGCAGTATTTT.

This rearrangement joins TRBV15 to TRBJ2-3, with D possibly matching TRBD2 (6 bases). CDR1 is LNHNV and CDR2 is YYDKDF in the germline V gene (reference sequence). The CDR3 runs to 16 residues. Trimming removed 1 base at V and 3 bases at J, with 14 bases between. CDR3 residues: CATSRALSGGTDTQYF. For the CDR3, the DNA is TGTGCCACCAGCAGAGCTCTAAGCGGAGGGACAGATACGCAGTATTTT.

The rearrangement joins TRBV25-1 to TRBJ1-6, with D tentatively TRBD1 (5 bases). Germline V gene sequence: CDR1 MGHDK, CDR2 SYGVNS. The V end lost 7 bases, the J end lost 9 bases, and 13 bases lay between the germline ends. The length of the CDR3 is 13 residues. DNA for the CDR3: TGTGCCAGCACCAAAGGGGTTGGTTCACCCCTCCACTTT. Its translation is CASTKGVGSPLHF.

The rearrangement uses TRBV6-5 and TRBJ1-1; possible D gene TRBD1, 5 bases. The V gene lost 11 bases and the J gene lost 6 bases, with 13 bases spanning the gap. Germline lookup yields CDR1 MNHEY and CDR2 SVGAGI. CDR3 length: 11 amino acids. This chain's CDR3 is CASTQGAEAFF. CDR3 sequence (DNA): TGTGCCTCCACCCAAGGGGCTGAAGCTTTCTTT.

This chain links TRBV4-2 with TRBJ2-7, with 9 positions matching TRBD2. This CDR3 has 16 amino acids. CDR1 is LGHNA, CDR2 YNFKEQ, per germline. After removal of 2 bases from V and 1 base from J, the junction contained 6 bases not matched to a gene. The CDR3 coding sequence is TGTGCCAGCAGCCAACTAGCGGGAAGGCCGTCCTACGAGCAGTACTTC. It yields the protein CASSQLAGRPSYEQYF.

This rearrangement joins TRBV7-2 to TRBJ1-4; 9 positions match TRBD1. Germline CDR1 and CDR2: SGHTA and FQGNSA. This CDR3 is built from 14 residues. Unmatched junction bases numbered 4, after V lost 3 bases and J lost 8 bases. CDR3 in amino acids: CASSLRTGEEKLFF. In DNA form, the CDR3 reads TGTGCCAGCAGCTTGCGGACAGGGGAAGAAAAACTGTTTTTT.

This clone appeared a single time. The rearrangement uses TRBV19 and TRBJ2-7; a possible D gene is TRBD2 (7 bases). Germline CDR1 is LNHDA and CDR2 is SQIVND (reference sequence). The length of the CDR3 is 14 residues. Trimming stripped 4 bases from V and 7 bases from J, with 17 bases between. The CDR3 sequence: CASSRSGTPWEQYF. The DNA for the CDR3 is TGTGCCAGTAGTAGGAGCGGGACACCGTGGGAGCAGTACTTC.

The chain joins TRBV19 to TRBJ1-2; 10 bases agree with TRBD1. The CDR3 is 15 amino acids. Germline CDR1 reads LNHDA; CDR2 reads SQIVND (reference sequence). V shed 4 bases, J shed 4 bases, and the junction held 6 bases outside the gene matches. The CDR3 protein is CASSKDRGASYGYTF. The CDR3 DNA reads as TGTGCCAGTAGTAAGGACAGGGGGGCTTCCTATGGCTACACCTTC. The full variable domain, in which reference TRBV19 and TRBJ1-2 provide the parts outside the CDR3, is DGGITQSPKYLFRKEGQNVTLSCEQNLNHDAMYWYRQDPGQGLRLIYYSQIVNDFQKGDIAEGYSVSREKKESFPLTVTSAQKNPTAFYLCASSKDRGASYGYTFGSGTRLTVV.